The 7 T cell receptor beta chains listed next were all sequenced from one sample in a study of OX40 agonist ivuxolimab in advanced cancers. The library relied on the immunoSEQ multiplex PCR assay. TCRdb re-hosts the immuneACCESS table, in-frame sequences only. Its copies lack some clones; in the studies checked, an unresolved V gene accounts for under half of them, and the cause for the rest is not known. This sample gives roughly 70,000 clones in total; approximately 78% of them show up just once. The ten largest clones capture about 0.4% of the sample. The specimen comprised CD4+ or CD8+ T cells sorted from blood, sampled in a trial of the OX40 agonist ivuxolimab. The source is an adult with an advanced solid tumor such as melanoma, head and neck, liver or kidney cancer.

This clone was observed once. CDR3 coding DNA: TGTGCCAGCAGTGAAACAACAGGGGTTCGCCATGGCTACACCTTC. Its translation is CASSETTGVRHGYTF. The rearrangement joins TRBV6-1 to TRBJ1-2; 7 nucleotides agree with TRBD1. V gave up 2 bases and J gave up 6 bases; unmatched junction bases: 9. Germline V gene lookup returns CDR1 MNHNS and CDR2 SASEGT. The CDR3 is made up of 15 amino acids.

The V gene is TRBV30, the J gene TRBJ2-7, with D unresolved. Germline-derived CDR1 and CDR2 are GTSNPN and SVGIG (reference sequence). Trimming cost V 3 bases and J 5 bases, with 11 bases left between them. CDR3 length equals 12 residues. The CDR3 bases are TGTGCCTGGAGGTACCCTTGGAACGAGCAGTACTTC. It yields the protein CAWRYPWNEQYF.

This clone has more than one count but fewer than ten. The rearrangement joins TRBV29-1 to TRBJ2-5, with unresolved D. Germline-derived CDR1 and CDR2 are SQVTM and ANQGSEA. V lost 3 bases, J lost 4 bases, and 9 bases lay in between. The CDR3 sequence is 12 residues long. CDR3 nucleotide sequence: TGCAGCGTTGAGGTGGGTCGAGAGACCCAGTACTTC. As protein: CSVEVGRETQYF.

The chain carries TRBV5-1 and TRBJ2-5; D might be TRBD2 (5 bases). CDR1 SGHRS and CDR2 YFSETQ come from the germline V gene. The CDR3 extends over 15 amino acids. V was pared by 0 bases and J by 5 bases, with 14 bases between. The CDR3, as DNA: TGCGCCAGCAGCTTGGTCCGGAGGACCGGGGAGACCCAGTACTTC. This translates into CASSLVRRTGETQYF.

This clone was recorded once. V gene TRBV5-1 combines with J gene TRBJ1-6; 11 bases are shared with TRBD1. Germline V lookup: CDR1 SGHRS, CDR2 YFSETQ. Unmatched junction bases numbered 10, after V lost 3 bases and J lost 5 bases. The CDR3 totals 18 residues. The CDR3 region is CASSYGQGAPGDNSPLHF. CDR3 DNA: TGCGCCAGCAGCTACGGACAGGGGGCGCCAGGTGATAATTCACCCCTCCACTTT.

The V and J genes are TRBV20-1 and TRBJ2-4; TRBD1 agrees at 7 bases. Germline V gene sequence: CDR1 DFQATT, CDR2 SNEGSKA (reference sequence). The CDR3 is 11 residues long. Unmatched junction bases numbered 4, after V lost 5 bases and J lost 9 bases. The CDR3 region is CSAQGQVIQYF. The CDR3 region has the DNA TGCAGTGCTCAAGGACAGGTCATTCAGTACTTC.

The chain carries TRBV15 and TRBJ2-7, with 9 nucleotides matching TRBD1. Germline CDR1 and CDR2: LNHNV and YYDKDF (reference sequence). This CDR3 is 13 amino acids long. The junction had 2 bases not matched to a gene; V was cut back by 5 bases and J by 3 bases. The chain's CDR3 is CATSRDRDYEQYF. The CDR3 bases are TGTGCCACCAGCCGGGACAGGGACTACGAGCAGTACTTC. The full variable domain, its missing parts supplied by reference TRBV15 and TRBJ2-7, is DAMVIQNPRYQVTQFGKPVTLSCSQTLNHNVMYWYQQKSSQAPKLLFHYYDKDFNNEADTPDNFQSRRPNTSFCFLDIRSPGLGDTAMYLCATSRDRDYEQYFGPGTRLTVT.